This TCR beta chain derives from a study of T cells in localized non-small cell lung cancer. On this clone: What it binds is not known.

V was clipped by 8 bases and J by 4 bases; unmatched bases: 12. The V gene's germline CDR1 is MGHDK and CDR2 SYGVNS. This CDR3 spans 18 amino acids. Study-wide findings and caveats: Researchers found a median around 50 of the top 100 tumor clones in adjacent lung. In the blood, greater T cell density corresponded to longer overall survival. Since sequencing was restricted to only one region of the tumor, intratumor heterogeneity remains a possibility.

Produced via immunoSEQ multiplex PCR; TCRdb's table is partial and in-frame only. The table records a few thousand clones, approximately 28% of them present only once. Here the sequenced sample was lung tumor tissue, taken before any cancer treatment. The V gene is TRBV25-1, the J gene TRBJ2-1, with 15 positions matching TRBD2. This receptor was identified in a man between 40 and 70 years old with stage III squamous cell lung carcinoma. CDR3 in amino acids: CASGYRTSGRAKYNEQFF. CDR3 nucleotides: TGTGCCAGCGGCTATAGGACTAGCGGGAGGGCCAAGTACAATGAGCAGTTCTTC.